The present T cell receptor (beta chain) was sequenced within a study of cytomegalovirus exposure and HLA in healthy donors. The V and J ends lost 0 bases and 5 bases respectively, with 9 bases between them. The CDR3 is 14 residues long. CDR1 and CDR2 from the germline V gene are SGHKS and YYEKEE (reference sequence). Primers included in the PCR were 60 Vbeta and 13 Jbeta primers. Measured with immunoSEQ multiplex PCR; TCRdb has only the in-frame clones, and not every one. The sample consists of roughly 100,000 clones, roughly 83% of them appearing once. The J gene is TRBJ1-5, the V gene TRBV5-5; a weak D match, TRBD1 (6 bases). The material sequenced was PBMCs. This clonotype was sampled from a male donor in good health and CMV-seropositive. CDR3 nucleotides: TGTGCCAGCAGCTTGGCAGGGGAGTATCAGCCCCAGCATTTT. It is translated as CASSLAGEYQPQHF.